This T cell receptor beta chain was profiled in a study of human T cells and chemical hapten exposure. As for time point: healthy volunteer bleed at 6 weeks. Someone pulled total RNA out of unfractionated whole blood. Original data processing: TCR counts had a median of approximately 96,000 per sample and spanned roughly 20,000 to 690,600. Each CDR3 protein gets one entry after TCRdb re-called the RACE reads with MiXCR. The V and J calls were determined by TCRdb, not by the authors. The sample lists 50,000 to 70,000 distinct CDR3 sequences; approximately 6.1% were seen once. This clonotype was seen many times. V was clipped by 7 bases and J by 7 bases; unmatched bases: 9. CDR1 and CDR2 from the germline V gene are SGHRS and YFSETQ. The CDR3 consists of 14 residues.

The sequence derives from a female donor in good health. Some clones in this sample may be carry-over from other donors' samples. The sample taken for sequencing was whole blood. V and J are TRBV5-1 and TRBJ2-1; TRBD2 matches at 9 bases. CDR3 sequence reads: CASRGSGRTNEQFF. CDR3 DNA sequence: TGCGCCAGCCGTGGGAGCGGGAGGACGAATGAGCAGTTCTTC. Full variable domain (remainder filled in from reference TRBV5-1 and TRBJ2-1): KAGVTQTPRYLIKTRGQQVTLSCSPISGHRSVSWYQQTPGQGLQFLFEYFSETQRNKGNFPGRFSGRQFSNSRSEMNVSTLELGDSALYLCASRGSGRTNEQFFGPGTRLTVL.